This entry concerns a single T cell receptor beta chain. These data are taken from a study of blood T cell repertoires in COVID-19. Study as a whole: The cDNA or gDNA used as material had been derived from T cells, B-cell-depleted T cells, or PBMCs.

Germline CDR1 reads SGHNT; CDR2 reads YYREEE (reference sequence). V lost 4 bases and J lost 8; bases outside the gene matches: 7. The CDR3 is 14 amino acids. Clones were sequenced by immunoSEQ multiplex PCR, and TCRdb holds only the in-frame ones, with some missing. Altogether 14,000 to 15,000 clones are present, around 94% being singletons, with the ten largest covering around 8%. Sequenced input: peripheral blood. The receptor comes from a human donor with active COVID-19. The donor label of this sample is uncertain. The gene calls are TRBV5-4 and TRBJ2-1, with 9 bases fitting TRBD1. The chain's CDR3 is CASSPGTGRDEQFF. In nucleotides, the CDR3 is TGTGCCAGCAGCCCGGGGACAGGGAGGGATGAGCAGTTCTTC.